This passage covers 8 T cell receptor beta chains from one sample sequenced in a study of cytomegalovirus exposure and HLA in healthy donors. PCR was performed using 60 Vbeta and 13 Jbeta primers. Assay used: immunoSEQ multiplex PCR; TCRdb lists only in-frame clones, some missing. The top ten hold 3.1% of the sample, which has approximately 160,000 clones, just under 80% seen once. Sequencing was carried out using PBMCs. The receptor set was obtained from a woman between 50 and 59 years old in good health and CMV-seropositive.

This rearrangement joins TRBV6-6 to TRBJ1-6; unclear D gene. Per the germline V gene, CDR1 is MNHNY and CDR2 is SVGAGI (reference sequence). This CDR3 has 16 amino acids. The V gene lost 0 bases and the J gene lost 14 bases, with 20 bases spanning the gap. The CDR3 sequence is CASSYSIEGRGRTLHF. The CDR3 nucleotides read TGTGCCAGCAGTTACTCGATCGAAGGACGGGGAAGGACCCTCCACTTT.

The chain couples TRBV18 to TRBJ1-2; 7 nucleotides agree with TRBD1. This CDR3 has 15 residues. V was clipped by 2 bases and J by 2 bases; unmatched bases: 5. Per the germline V gene, CDR1 is KGHSH and CDR2 is LQKENI. The CDR3, as DNA: TGTGCCAGCTCACCATCCGACAGGGTCAACTATGGCTACACCTTC. Amino acids: CASSPSDRVNYGYTF.

The V and J genes are TRBV7-2 and TRBJ2-1; the D is unclear. Germline CDR1 reads SGHTA; CDR2 reads FQGNSA. Trimming pared 3 bases from V and 6 bases from J, leaving 12 bases between. The CDR3 has 14 amino acids. The CDR3 nucleotides read TGTGCCAGCAGCTTTACATCAGGTCTCAATGAGCAGTTCTTC. It is translated as CASSFTSGLNEQFF.

This chain uses TRBV19 with TRBJ2-5; TRBD1 agrees at 7 bases. Germline assignment: CDR1 LNHDA and CDR2 SQIVND (reference sequence). This CDR3 is built from 15 residues. Unmatched junction bases numbered 2, after V lost 0 bases and J lost 1 base. In DNA form, the CDR3 reads TGTGCCAGTAGTATAGAGACAGGGTCCCAAGAGACCCAGTACTTC. The encoded protein is CASSIETGSQETQYF.

This chain joins TRBV9 and TRBJ2-3; TRBD2 agrees at 11 bases. The CDR3 contains 17 residues. The germline V gene encodes CDR1 SGDLS and CDR2 YYNGEE. The V gene end was trimmed by 2 bases and the J gene end by 4 bases; junction bases not matched to a gene: 9. CDR3 loop: CASSVALAGGAADTQYF. In DNA form, the CDR3 reads TGTGCCAGCAGCGTCGCTCTAGCGGGAGGAGCAGCAGATACGCAGTATTTT.

The chain couples TRBV6-6 to TRBJ1-1, with a tentative D call TRBD1 (6 bases). Between the trimmed V and J ends, which lost 0 bases and 8 bases, there was a span of 13 bases. CDR3 size: 14 residues. Germline V gene data show CDR1 as MNHNY and CDR2 as SVGAGI (reference sequence). The CDR3 loop is CASSYSENRVEAFF. The CDR3 region has the DNA TGTGCCAGCAGTTACTCGGAAAACAGGGTCGAAGCTTTCTTT.

This clone showed up just once. The chain couples TRBV7-9 to TRBJ2-7; 11 bases are shared with TRBD1. J was trimmed by 2 bases and V by 4 bases; bases with no gene match: 7. CDR1 and CDR2 (germline): SEHNR, FQNEAQ (reference sequence). This CDR3 has 16 residues. CDR3 nucleotide sequence: TGTGCCAGCAGCTCACATGAGGGACAGGGGGCCTACGAGCAGTACTTC. This gives the protein CASSSHEGQGAYEQYF.

V usage is TRBV15 and J usage is TRBJ1-5, with a weak D call TRBD1 (6 bases). The ends were cut back, 4 bases at V and 6 bases at J, with 19 bases in the middle. Germline CDR1 is LNHNV and CDR2 is YYDKDF (reference sequence). CDR3 length equals 16 residues. CDR3 coding DNA: TGTGCCACCAGCACCAATCTTGGGGGCGCGGTTCAGCCCCAGCATTTT. Protein: CATSTNLGGAVQPQHF.